This paragraph covers one TCR beta chain sequence. There is no known antigen for this receptor. No per-base quality is available; no much larger clone lies one base away. These data belong to a study of cytomegalovirus exposure and HLA in healthy donors (dated by TCRdb to the late 2010s). A note on the overall study: The 500 to 800 repertoires of the first cohort and the roughly 120 validation repertoires were produced on the same platform, according to a later analysis. High-throughput TCR immunosequencing, statistical association of individual TCRs with disease status, and machine learning were combined to predict cytomegalovirus infection status. The study aimed to test whether cataloging public T cell receptors could reveal signatures of past pathogen exposure. Besides the first cohort of around 670 subjects, a separate validation cohort made up of roughly 130 different subjects was used. Findings and caveats that apply to the study as a whole: In vitro tests confirmed that a few of the cytomegalovirus-associated TCR beta chains recognize cytomegalovirus antigens. Of the cluster scores, about 94% were above 0 in a later analysis, which found that TCRs clustered in the first cohort also tended to co-occur in the roughly 130 validation repertoires. The classifier was reported to diagnose cytomegalovirus status with high specificity and sensitivity in both the original cohort and the validation cohort. While some public TCRs were present in many individuals, most TCR sequences turned up only very rarely across donors. In the study, approximately 150 TCR beta chains were listed as associated with cytomegalovirus. The validation cohort had no HLA typing available for a later analysis, so co-occurrence within that cohort was assessed over all 130 or so repertoires. It was suggested by the authors that the approach could potentially be generalized to other disease states and immunological phenotypes.

Library creation used the immunoSEQ multiplex PCR assay. Under the source paper's analysis protocol: To diagnose cytomegalovirus status from the catalog of TCR beta chain sequences, a statistical classification framework was built. The table comes from immuneACCESS by way of TCRdb, which keeps in-frame sequences with V and J called. Part of the clones is missing from these tables; in studies checked, under half for an unresolved V gene and the rest for unknown reasons. For V, J and clone size, that table is used; D and trimming come from the DNA. This sample gives 150,000 to 200,000 clones in total; around nine tenths of them show up just once. 4% to 5% of the sample comes from the top ten. The CDR3 has 12 amino acids, counting the end cysteine and phenylalanine. Of all the DNA, just the CDR3 is kept, 36 bases in frame from base 1. V sheds 11 bases and J sheds 2 bases, leaving 13 bases between their ends. From the germline V gene (reference sequence), CDR1 is SEHNR and CDR2 is FQNEAQ.

Donors formed part of the validation cohort, which comprised 120 subjects and was distinct from the first cohort of 666 subjects. The V and J genes are TRBV7-9 and TRBJ2-7; no D gene can be assigned with confidence. The sequence came from a man aged 18 to 30 in good health and CMV-seropositive. Sequencing used PBMCs. The CDR3 region reads CAVPATTYEQYF. The DNA sequence is given as TGTGCCGTCCCAGCGACCACCTACGAGCAGTACTTC.